This T cell receptor (beta chain) was observed in a study of shared clonotypes between healthy human individuals (dated by TCRdb to about 2020). In the study overall: A few men and two women, aged 18 to 49 years, made up the cohort. The study deeply sequenced blood TCR repertoires of five healthy adults to estimate repertoire size and the extent of clonotype sharing between individuals. To increase sequencing depth and limit assay-specific biases, different laboratories used diverse techniques to prepare libraries and sequence TCR repertoires. Between about 0.85 and 9.5 billion PBMCs per donor were obtained by leukapheresis. What the work shows at the level of the full study, not this receptor alone: Because the study included a small number of donors, the genetic and exposure-history diversity represented was limited. Pairwise subsampling indicated that sequencing depth was expected to affect the degree of clonotype sharing among donors. Only blood was sampled, and tissue TCR repertoires likely differ from those in blood.

CDR1 is given as WSHSY and CDR2 as SAAADI, both from the germline V gene. Its CDR3 holds 17 amino acids, cysteine through phenylalanine. Only CDR3 DNA is held: 51 bases, read in frame from base 1. The junction shows trimming of 2 bases on V and 4 bases on J, plus 20 bases between the germline ends. The donors were healthy, HIV-negative adults who had no recently reported acute infections or vaccinations. Only Caucasian adults living in Nashville, Tennessee, USA were represented among the donors. For unsorted samples, 96 million or so PBMCs were counted, and genomic DNA was extracted using the QIAamp DNA Blood Mini kit. Blood was collected by leukapheresis, and PBMCs were isolated by Ficoll-Histopaque density gradient centrifugation and then cryopreserved in liquid nitrogen vapor phase. TCR CDR3 regions were amplified from genomic DNA by multiplex PCR using the deep immunoSEQ assay. Extracted genomic DNA from each cell subset was spread evenly across all wells of several immunoSEQ 96-well plates, with each plate serving as a replicate. Each replicate PCR for unsorted PBMC received roughly 300 ng genomic DNA, equal to 30,000 to 35,000 T cell genomes. Unsorted PBMC genomic DNA was sequenced across ten immunoSEQ deep assay plates. Purified libraries were quantified with a Qubit 3.0 fluorometer, sized on a Bioanalyzer 2100, and re-quantified with the KAPA Library Quantification kit. Each immunoSEQ 96-well plate was sequenced on its own single-read 150-cycle Illumina NextSeq 550 flow cell. The paper's data handling went like this. Because only junctional sequences without quality scores were contained in the immunoSEQ output, filtering matching that applied to full-length reads could not be performed. Sequences were annotated with PyIR, a Python wrapper for IgBLAST v1.9, and V/J genes and CDR3 were assigned using IMGT germline references. Reads were filtered out if the reads had weak V/J assignments (E-value above 1e-6), no CDR3, stop codons, out-of-frame junctions, or ambiguous translated residues. V3J clonotypes were defined as sequences sharing the same inferred V gene, J gene, and CDR3 amino acid sequence. The percentage overlap between two repertoires was calculated by dividing the number of shared unique clonotypes by the size of the smaller repertoire. Repertoire richness was assessed with RTK rarefaction, the Chao1 estimator, and Recon v2.1 estimates of unobserved clonotypes. As stored in TCRdb, this immuneACCESS dataset retains in-frame rearrangements with V and J assigned. A fraction of the clones does not appear; measured against another copy, unresolved V genes explain less than half of the discrepancy, and the remainder lacks a known reason. V and J calls and clone size come straight from that table; D and trimming were deduced from the DNA. This sample gives approximately 470,000 clones in total; roughly 80% of them show up just once. The leading ten clones occupy approximately 11% of the sample.

Comments on this clone: It has no known antigen specificity. Base qualities are not recorded, but no much larger clone differs from it by a single base.

Input material: PBMCs. This receptor chain uses TRBV10-2 and TRBJ1-1; 5 matching bases give a weak D call of TRBD1. The sequence came from a woman aged 40-49 years in good health. Some clones in this sample may be carry-over from other donors' samples. The CDR3 has the sequence CASSETQRLRGGTEAFF. The DNA reads as follows: TGCGCCAGCAGTGAGACCCAAAGGCTACGGGGGGGCACTGAAGCTTTCTTT.